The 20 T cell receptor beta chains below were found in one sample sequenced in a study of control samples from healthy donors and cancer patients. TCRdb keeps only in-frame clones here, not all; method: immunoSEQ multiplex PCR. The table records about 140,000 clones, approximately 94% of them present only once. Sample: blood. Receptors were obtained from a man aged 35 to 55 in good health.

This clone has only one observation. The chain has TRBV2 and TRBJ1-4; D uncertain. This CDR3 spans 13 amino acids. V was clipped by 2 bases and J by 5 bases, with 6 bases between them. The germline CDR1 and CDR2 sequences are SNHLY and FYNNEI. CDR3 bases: TGTGCCAGCAGTGAAATCAGGAATGAAAAACTGTTTTTT. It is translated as CASSEIRNEKLFF.

The CDR3 sequence: CASSLTGVMGQVNTEAFF. In DNA form, the CDR3 reads TGTGCCAGCAGTTTAACCGGCGTTATGGGACAGGTTAACACTGAAGCTTTCTTT. The chain has TRBV27 and TRBJ1-1; 8 nucleotides line up with TRBD1. The CDR3 is made up of 18 amino acids. Germline trimming cut 2 bases from V and 2 bases from J; bases unmatched to any gene: 13. Germline V CDR1 and CDR2: MNHEY, SMNVEV (reference sequence).

The CDR3 here is CASTPQGGPPQEAFF. CDR3 bases: TGTGCCAGCACCCCCCAAGGAGGCCCCCCTCAAGAAGCTTTCTTT. The J gene is TRBJ1-1, the V gene TRBV9, with D unclear. V lost 6 bases, J lost 8 bases, and 23 bases lay in between. Germline CDR1 SGDLS, CDR2 YYNGEE. This CDR3 contains 15 residues. The variable domain in full, completed from reference TRBV9 and TRBJ1-1, reads DSGVTQTPKHLITATGQRVTLRCSPRSGDLSVYWYQQSLDQGLQFLIQYYNGEERAKGNILERFSAQQFPDLHSELNLSSLELGDSALYFCASTPQGGPPQEAFFGQGTRLTVV.

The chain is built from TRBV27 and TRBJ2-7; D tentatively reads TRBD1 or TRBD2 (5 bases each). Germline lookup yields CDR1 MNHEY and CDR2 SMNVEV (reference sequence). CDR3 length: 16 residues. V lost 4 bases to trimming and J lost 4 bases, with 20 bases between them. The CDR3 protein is CASSSSSGGLSYEQYF. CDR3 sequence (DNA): TGTGCCAGCAGTTCCTCTTCTGGGGGTCTGTCGTACGAGCAGTACTTC.

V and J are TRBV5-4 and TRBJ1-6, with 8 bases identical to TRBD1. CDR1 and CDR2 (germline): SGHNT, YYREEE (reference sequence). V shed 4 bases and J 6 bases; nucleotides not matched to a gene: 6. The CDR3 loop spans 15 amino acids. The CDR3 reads CASSLQTGVNSPLHF. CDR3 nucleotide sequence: TGTGCCAGCAGCCTACAGACAGGGGTTAATTCACCCCTCCACTTT.

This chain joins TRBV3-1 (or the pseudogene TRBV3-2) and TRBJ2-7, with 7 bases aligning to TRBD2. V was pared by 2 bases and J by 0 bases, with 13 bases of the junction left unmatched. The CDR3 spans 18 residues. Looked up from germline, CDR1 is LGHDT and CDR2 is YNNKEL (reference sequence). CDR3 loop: CASSQLLSRGGSSYEQYF. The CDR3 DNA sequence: TGTGCCAGCAGCCAACTTCTTTCTAGGGGCGGGAGCTCCTACGAGCAGTACTTC.

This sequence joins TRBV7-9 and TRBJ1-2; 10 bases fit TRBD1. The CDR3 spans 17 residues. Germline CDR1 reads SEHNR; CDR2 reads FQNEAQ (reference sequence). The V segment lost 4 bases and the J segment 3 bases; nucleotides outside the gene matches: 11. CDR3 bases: TGTGCCAGCAGCTCATGGACAGGGGGGTTTTTTGACTATGGCTACACCTTC. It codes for CASSSWTGGFFDYGYTF.

CDR3 nucleotide sequence: TGTGCCAGCAGCTTAGCCCAGGGTACCTATGGCTACACCTTC. This encodes CASSLAQGTYGYTF. The rearrangement uses TRBV7-2 and TRBJ1-2; D is possibly TRBD1 (5 bases). The CDR3 is made up of 14 amino acids. Germline CDR1 reads SGHTA; CDR2 reads FQGNSA. Trimming cost V 0 bases and J 4 bases, with 9 bases left between them.

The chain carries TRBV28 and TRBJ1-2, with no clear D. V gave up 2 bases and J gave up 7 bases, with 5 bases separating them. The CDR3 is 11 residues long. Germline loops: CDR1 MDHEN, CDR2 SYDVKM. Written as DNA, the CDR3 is TGTGCCAGCAGTTTAAAGGGTGGCTACACCTTC. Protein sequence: CASSLKGGYTF.

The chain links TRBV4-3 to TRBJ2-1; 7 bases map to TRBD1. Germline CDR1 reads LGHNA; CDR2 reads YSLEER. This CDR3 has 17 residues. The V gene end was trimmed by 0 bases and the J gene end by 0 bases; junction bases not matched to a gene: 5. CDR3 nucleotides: TGCGCCAGCAGCCAAGATTGGGACAGCGGCTCCTACAATGAGCAGTTCTTC. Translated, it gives CASSQDWDSGSYNEQFF.

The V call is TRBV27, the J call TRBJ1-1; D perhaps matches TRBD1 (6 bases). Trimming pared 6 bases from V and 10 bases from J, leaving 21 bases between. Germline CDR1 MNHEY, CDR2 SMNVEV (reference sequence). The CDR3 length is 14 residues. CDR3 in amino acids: CASSQGNGALGAFF. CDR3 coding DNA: TGTGCCAGCAGCCAGGGGAATGGCGCATTGGGAGCTTTCTTT.

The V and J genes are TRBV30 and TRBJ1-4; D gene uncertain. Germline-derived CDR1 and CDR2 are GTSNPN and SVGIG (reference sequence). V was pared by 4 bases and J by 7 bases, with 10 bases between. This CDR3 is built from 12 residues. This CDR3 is CAWTERGEKLFF. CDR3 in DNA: TGTGCCTGGACAGAACGCGGTGAAAAACTGTTTTTT.

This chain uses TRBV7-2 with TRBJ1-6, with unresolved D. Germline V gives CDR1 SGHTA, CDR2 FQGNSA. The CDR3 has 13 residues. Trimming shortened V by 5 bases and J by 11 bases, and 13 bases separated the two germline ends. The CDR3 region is CASSELKVTPLHF. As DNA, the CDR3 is TGTGCCAGCAGCGAACTAAAGGTTACACCCCTCCACTTT.

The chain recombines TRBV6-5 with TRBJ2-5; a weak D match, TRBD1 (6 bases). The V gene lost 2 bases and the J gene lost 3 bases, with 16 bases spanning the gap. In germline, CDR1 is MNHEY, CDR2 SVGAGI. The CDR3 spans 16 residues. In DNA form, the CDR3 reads TGTGCCAGCAGTTACGAAAAACAGGCAGGGGAAGAGACCCAGTACTTC. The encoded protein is CASSYEKQAGEETQYF.

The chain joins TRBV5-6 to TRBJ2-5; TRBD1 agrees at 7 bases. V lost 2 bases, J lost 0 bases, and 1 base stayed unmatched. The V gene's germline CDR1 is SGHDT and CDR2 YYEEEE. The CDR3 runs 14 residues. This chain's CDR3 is CASSLDRDQETQYF. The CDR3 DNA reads TGTGCCAGCAGCTTAGACAGGGACCAAGAGACCCAGTACTTC. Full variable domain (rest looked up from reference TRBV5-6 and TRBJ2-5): DAGVTQSPTHLIKTRGQQVTLRCSPKSGHDTVSWYQQALGQGPQFIFQYYEEEERQRGNFPDRFSGHQFPNYSSELNVNALLLGDSALYLCASSLDRDQETQYFGPGTRLLVL.

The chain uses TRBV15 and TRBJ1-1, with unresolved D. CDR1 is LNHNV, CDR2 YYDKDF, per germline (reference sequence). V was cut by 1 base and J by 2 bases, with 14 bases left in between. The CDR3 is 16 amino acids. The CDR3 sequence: CATSRAGVRGNTEAFF. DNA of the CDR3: TGTGCCACCAGCAGAGCGGGAGTAAGAGGAAACACTGAAGCTTTCTTT.

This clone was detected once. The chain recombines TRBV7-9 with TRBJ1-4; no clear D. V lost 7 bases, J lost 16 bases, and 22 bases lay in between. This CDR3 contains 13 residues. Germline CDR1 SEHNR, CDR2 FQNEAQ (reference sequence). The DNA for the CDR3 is TGTGCCAGCAACTCCCTCGAAGTGGACCCCCCGTTTTTT. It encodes CASNSLEVDPPFF.

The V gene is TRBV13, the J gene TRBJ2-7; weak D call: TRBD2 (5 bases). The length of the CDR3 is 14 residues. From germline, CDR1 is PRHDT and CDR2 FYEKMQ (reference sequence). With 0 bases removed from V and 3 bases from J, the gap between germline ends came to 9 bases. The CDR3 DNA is TGTGCCAGCAGCTTAGGGGTGGAGGTCTACGAGCAGTACTTC. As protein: CASSLGVEVYEQYF. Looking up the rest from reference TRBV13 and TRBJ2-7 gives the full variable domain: AAGVIQSPRHLIKEKRETATLKCYPIPRHDTVYWYQQGPGQDPQFLISFYEKMQSDKGSIPDRFSAQQFSDYHSELNMSSLELGDSALYFCASSLGVEVYEQYFGPGTRLTVT.

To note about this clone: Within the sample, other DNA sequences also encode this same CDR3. The CDR3 nucleotides read TGTGCCAGCAGCGTAGGTTCCGGAAACACCATATATTTT. Translated: CASSVGSGNTIYF. The genes are TRBV9 and TRBJ1-3; D unresolved. The CDR3 runs 13 residues. CDR1 is SGDLS and CDR2 is YYNGEE in the germline V gene. V was trimmed by 0 bases and J by 4 bases, leaving 5 bases between them.

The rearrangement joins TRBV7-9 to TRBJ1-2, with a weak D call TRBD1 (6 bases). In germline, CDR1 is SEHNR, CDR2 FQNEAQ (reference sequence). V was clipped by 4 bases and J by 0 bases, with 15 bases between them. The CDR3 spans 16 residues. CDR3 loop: CASSWTDSRANYGYTF. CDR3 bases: TGTGCCAGCAGCTGGACGGACAGTCGAGCTAACTATGGCTACACCTTC.